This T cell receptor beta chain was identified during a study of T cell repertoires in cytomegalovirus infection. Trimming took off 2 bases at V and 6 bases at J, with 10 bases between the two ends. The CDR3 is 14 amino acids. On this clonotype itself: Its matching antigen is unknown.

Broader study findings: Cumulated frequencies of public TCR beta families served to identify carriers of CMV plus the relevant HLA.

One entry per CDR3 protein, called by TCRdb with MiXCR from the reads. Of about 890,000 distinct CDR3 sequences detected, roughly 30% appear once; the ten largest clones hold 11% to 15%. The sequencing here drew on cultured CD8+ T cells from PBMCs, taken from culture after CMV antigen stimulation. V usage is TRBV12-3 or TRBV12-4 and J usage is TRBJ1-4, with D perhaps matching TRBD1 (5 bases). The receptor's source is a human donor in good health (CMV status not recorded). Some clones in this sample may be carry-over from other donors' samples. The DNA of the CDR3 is TGTGCCAGCAGTTTAAATCCAGGGTATGAAAAACTGTTTTTT. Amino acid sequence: CASSLNPGYEKLFF.